This TCR beta chain emerged from a study of blood T cells in healthy people across ages. Overall study findings and caveats: Versus aged donors, long-lived donors had higher diversity and more naive CD4+ cells.

Germline values: CDR1 SGHRS, CDR2 YFSETQ. The CDR3 has 14 residues. A second PCR of 7 to 11 cycles used a sample-barcoded 5' primer and a J-beta primer mix. TCRdb reanalysed the 5' RACE reads using MiXCR and keeps one entry per CDR3 protein. Found here are roughly 680,000 distinct CDR3 sequences, 49% of them singletons; the top ten hold around a third. As regards this clonotype: Its antigen remains unknown.

Total RNA amounts of at least 5 micrograms were extracted per sample. Sequenced: blood. This TCR was recovered from a woman in her fifties or sixties in good health. The rearrangement joins TRBV5-1 to TRBJ2-5, with 10 bases lining up with TRBD1. Near its end, the DNA agrees better with TRBJ2-7, so the J call may be wrong. The CDR3 DNA reads as TGCGCCAGCAGCCAGGGACAGGGGTCCACCGAGCAGTACTTC. Residues: CASSQGQGSTEQYF.